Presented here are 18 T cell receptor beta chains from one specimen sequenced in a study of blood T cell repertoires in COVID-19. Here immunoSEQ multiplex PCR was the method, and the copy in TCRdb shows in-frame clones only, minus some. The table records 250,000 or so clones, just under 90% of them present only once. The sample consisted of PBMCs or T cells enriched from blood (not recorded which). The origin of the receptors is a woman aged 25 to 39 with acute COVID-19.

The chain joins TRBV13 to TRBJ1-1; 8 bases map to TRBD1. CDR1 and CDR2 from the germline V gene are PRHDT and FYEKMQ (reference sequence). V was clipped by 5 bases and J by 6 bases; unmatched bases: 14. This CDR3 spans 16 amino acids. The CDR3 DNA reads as TGTGCCAGCAGCGCCATAACTCCAGGGGGCTTGTCTGAAGCTTTCTTT. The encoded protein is CASSAITPGGLSEAFF.

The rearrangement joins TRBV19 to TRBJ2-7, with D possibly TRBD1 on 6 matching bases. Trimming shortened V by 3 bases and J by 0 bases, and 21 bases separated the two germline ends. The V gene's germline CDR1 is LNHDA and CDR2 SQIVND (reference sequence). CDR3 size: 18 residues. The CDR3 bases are TGTGCCAGTAGTATCTCCACCCTGCGGACAGCGAGCTCCTACGAGCAGTACTTC. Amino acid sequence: CASSISTLRTASSYEQYF.

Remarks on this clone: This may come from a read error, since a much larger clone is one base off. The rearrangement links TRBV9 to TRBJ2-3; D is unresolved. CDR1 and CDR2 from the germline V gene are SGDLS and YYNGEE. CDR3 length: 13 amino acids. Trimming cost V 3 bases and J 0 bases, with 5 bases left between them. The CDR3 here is CASSGSSTDTQYF. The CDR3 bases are TGTGCCAGCAGCGGGAGTAGCACAGATACGCAGTATTTT. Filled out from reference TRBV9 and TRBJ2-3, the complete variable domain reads DSGVTQTPKHLITATGQRVTLRCSPRSGDLSVYWYQQSLDQGLQFLIQYYNGEERAKGNILERFSAQQFPDLHSELNLSSLELGDSALYFCASSGSSTDTQYFGPGTRLTVL.

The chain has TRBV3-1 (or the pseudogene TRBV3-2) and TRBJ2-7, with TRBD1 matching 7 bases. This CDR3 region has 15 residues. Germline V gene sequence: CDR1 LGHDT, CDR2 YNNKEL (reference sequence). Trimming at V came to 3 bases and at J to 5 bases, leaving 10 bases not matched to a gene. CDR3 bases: TGTGCCAGCAGCCATCGACAGGGACCAGGGAACGAGCAGTACTTC. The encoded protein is CASSHRQGPGNEQYF.

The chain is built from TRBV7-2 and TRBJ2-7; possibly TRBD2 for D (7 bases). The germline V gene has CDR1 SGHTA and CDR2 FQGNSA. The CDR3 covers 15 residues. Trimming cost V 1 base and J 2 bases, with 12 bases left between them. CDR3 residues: CASSLGGGGPYEQYF. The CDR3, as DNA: TGTGCCAGCAGCTTAGGGGGAGGGGGACCCTACGAGCAGTACTTC.

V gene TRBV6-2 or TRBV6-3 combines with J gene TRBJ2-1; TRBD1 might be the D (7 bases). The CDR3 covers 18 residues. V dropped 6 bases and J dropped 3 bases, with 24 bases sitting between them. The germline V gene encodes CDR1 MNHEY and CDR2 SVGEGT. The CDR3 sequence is CASSRQGPGSGLYNEQFF. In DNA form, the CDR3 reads TGTGCCAGCAGCCGACAGGGTCCGGGGTCGGGACTCTACAATGAGCAGTTCTTC.

The CDR3 DNA reads TGCGCCAGCAGCCAAGTACCAGGGGGCGCAGATACGCAGTATTTT. Encoded protein: CASSQVPGGADTQYF. The rearrangement uses TRBV4-1 and TRBJ2-3; 8 nucleotides line up with TRBD1. Germline values: CDR1 MGHRA, CDR2 YSYEKL. The ends lost 1 base at V and 4 bases at J; junction bases unmatched: 4. This CDR3 contains 15 residues.

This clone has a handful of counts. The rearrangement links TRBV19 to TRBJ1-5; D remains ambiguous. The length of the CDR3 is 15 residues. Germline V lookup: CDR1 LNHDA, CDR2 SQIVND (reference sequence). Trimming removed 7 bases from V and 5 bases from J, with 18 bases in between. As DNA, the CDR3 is TGTGCCAGTACATCCCGGGTCCTAATTTATCAGCCCCAGCATTTT. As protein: CASTSRVLIYQPQHF.

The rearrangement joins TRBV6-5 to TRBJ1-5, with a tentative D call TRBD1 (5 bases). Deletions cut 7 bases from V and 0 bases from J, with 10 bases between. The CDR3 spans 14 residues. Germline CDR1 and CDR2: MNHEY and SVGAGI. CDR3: CASIQTDSNQPQHF. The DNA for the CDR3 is TGTGCCAGCATTCAGACAGATAGCAATCAGCCCCAGCATTTT.

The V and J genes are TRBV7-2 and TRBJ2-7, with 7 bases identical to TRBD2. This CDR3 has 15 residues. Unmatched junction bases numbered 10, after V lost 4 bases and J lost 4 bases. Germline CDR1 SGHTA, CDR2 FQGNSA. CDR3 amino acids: CASSSPVPSGYEQYF. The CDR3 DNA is TGTGCCAGCAGCTCCCCGGTGCCTAGCGGATACGAGCAGTACTTC.

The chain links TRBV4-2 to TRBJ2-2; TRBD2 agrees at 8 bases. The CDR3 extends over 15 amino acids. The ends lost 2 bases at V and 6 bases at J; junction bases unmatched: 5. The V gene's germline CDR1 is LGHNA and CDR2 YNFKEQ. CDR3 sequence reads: CASSQSGSSAGELFF. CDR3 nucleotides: TGTGCCAGCAGCCAAAGCGGGAGTTCGGCCGGGGAGCTGTTTTTT.

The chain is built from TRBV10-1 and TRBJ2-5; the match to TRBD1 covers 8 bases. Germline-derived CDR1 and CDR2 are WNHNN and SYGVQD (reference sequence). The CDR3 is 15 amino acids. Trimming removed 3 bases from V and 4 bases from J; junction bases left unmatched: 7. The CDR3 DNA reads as TGCGCCAGCAGTGATTCAACGGACAGGGCAGAGACCCAGTACTTC. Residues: CASSDSTDRAETQYF.

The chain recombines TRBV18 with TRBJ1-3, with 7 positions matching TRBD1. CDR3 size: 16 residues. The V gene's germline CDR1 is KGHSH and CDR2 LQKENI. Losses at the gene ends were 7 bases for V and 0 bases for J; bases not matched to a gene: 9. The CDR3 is CASFSGGLSSGNTIYF. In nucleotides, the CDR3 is TGTGCCAGCTTCTCAGGGGGACTTTCCTCTGGAAACACCATATATTTT.

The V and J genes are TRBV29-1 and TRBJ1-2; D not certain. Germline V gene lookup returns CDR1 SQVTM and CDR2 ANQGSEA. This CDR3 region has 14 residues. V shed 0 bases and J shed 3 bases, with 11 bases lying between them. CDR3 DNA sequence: TGCAGCGTTGAAGATTCCCGAGGGTACTATGGCTACACCTTC. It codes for CSVEDSRGYYGYTF.

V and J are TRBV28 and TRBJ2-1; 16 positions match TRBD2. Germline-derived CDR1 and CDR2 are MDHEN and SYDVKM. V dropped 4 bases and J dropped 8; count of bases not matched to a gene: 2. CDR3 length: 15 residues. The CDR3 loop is CASSSGTSGRDEQFF. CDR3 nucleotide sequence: TGTGCCAGCAGTTCCGGGACTAGCGGGAGGGATGAGCAGTTCTTC.

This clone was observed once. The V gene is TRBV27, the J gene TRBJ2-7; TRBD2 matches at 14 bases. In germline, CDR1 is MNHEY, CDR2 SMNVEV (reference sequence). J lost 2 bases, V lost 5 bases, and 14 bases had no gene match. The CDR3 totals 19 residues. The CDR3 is CASSPLTSGRASVTYEQYF. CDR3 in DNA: TGTGCCAGCAGTCCTCTGACTAGCGGGAGGGCCAGTGTTACCTACGAGCAGTACTTC.

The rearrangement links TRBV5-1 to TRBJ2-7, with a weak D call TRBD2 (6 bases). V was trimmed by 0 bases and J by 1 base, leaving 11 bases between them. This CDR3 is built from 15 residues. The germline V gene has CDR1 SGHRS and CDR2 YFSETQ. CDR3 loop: CASSLVGEVSYEQYF. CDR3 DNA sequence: TGCGCCAGCAGCTTGGTCGGGGAGGTTTCCTACGAGCAGTACTTC.

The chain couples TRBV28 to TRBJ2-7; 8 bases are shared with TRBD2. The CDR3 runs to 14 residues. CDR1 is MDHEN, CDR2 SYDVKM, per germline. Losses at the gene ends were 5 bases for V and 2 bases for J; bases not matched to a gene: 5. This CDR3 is CASSHPRGAYEQYF. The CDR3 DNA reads TGTGCCAGCAGTCACCCGCGGGGGGCCTACGAGCAGTACTTC.